This record looks at one TCR beta chain sequence and its context. The data were obtained in a study of cytomegalovirus exposure and HLA in healthy donors. For the study at large: The approximately 120 million unique TCR beta sequences, from 150 million to 200 million T cells, were found by an earlier analysis.

A multiplex PCR was run with 60 Vbeta primers and 13 Jbeta primers. Assay used: immunoSEQ multiplex PCR; TCRdb lists only in-frame clones, some missing. The sample has roughly 120,000 clones, about 59% seen once. The J segment lost 4 bases and the V segment lost 5 bases, leaving 10 bases of the junction unmatched. This CDR3 spans 15 amino acids. CDR1 MNHEY and CDR2 SVGAGI come from the germline V gene. Input material: PBMCs. The receptor's source is a woman between 40 and 50 years old in good health and CMV-seropositive. The genes are TRBV6-5 and TRBJ1-2, with 7 bases lining up with TRBD1. This chain's CDR3 is CASSPDRAGAYGYTF. For the CDR3, the DNA is TGTGCCAGCAGTCCTGACAGGGCGGGCGCCTATGGCTACACCTTC.